This is a list of T cell receptor beta chains from one sample in a study of T cells in Graves' hyperthyroidism and ophthalmopathy. From the multiplex PCR reads, TCRdb called clonotypes with MiXCR, one entry per CDR3 protein. The sample includes a few hundred thousand distinct CDR3 sequences, about 43% seen only once; the top ten take around 8%. Sequencing was carried out using peripheral blood or thyroid tissue (not recorded which). The origin of the receptors is a woman under 30 with Graves' hyperthyroidism. The CDR3 runs from the conserved cysteine through the conserved F or W. D genes are given only for firm matches. Clone sizes are given selectively: once, few, many, or a class where the clone is expanded.

d_call	v_call	clone_size	j_call	cdr3_aa	cdr3_nt
-	TRBV5-1	-	TRBJ1-4	CASSLAPGKLFF	TGCGCCAGCAGCTTGGCACCGGGAAAACTGTTTTTT
-	TRBV12-1	-	TRBJ1-3	CASSFRASTGSSGDTIYF	TGTGCCAGCAGCTTTAGGGCATCGACAGGATCCTCTGGAGACACCATATATTTT
-	TRBV27	many	TRBJ1-2	CASSGGPLNYGYTF	TGTGCCAGCAGCGGGGGGCCCCTTAACTATGGCTACACCTTC
-	TRBV19	many	TRBJ2-2	CASSPPLYAVRGRWSGELFF	TGTGCCAGTAGTCCCCCTCTTTATGCAGTCAGGGGTCGCTGGTCTGGGGAGCTGTTTTTT
TRBD2	TRBV7-2	-	TRBJ2-7	CASSLTSGRAHEQYF	TGTGCCAGCAGCTTGACTAGCGGGAGGGCCCACGAGCAGTACTTC
-	TRBV12-3/TRBV12-4	few	TRBJ1-5	CASTDHGAGGNQPQHF	TGTGCCAGCACCGATCACGGGGCAGGGGGCAATCAGCCCCAGCATTTT
-	TRBV10-3	many	TRBJ2-7	CAISAPGAPYEQYF	TGTGCCATCAGTGCCCCAGGGGCCCCTTACGAGCAGTACTTC
TRBD2	TRBV11-3	many	TRBJ2-7	CASSFGTSGRRSYEQYF	TGTGCCAGCAGCTTCGGGACTAGCGGGAGGAGGTCCTACGAGCAGTACTTC
-	TRBV4-1	many	TRBJ1-5	CASSQEIWQPQHF	TGCGCCAGCAGCCAAGAAATTTGGCAGCCCCAGCATTTT
TRBD1	TRBV10-3	-	TRBJ2-5	CAISDAGTGGETQYF	TGTGCCATCAGTGATGCCGGGACAGGGGGTGAGACCCAGTACTTC
-	TRBV9	-	TRBJ2-6	CASSVAMGMNTGANVLTF	TGTGCCAGCAGCGTAGCTATGGGGATGAACACTGGGGCCAACGTCCTGACTTTC
-	TRBV2	many	TRBJ1-2	CASSALAGSGYTF	TGTGCCAGCAGTGCATTAGCGGGGTCTGGCTACACCTTC
-	TRBV9	many	TRBJ1-6	CASSVAPTLQSSYNSPLHF	TGTGCCAGCAGCGTAGCCCCCACTCTACAGAGCTCCTATAATTCACCCCTCCACTTT
-	TRBV7-7	many	TRBJ2-3	CASSRQDSDTQYF	TGTGCCAGCAGCCGACAGGACTCAGATACGCAGTATTTT
TRBD1	TRBV6-5	-	TRBJ1-5	CASSYSGHRGLLGNQPQHF	TGTGCCAGCAGTTACTCGGGCCACAGGGGCCTCTTAGGCAATCAGCCCCAGCATTTT
TRBD2	TRBV19	few	TRBJ2-1	CASIAVTSGNGEQFF	TGTGCCAGTATAGCCGTTACTAGCGGGAACGGTGAGCAGTTCTTC
-	TRBV10-3	-	TRBJ2-1	CAIRDRGLNEQFF	TGTGCCATCAGGGACCGAGGACTAAATGAGCAGTTCTTC
TRBD1	TRBV24-1	-	TRBJ1-2	CARGQGEPNYGYTF	TGTGCTAGAGGACAGGGCGAGCCTAACTATGGCTACACCTTC
TRBD1	TRBV9	-	TRBJ2-3	CASSSGQTLDTQYF	TGTGCCAGCAGCTCGGGACAGACACTCGATACGCAGTATTTT
-	TRBV20-1	few	TRBJ2-7	CSARVRDAGYEQYF	TGCAGTGCTAGAGTAAGGGACGCCGGCTACGAGCAGTACTTC
-	TRBV7-7	many	TRBJ2-3	CASSLGGGTQYF	TGTGCTAGCAGCCTAGGTGGGGGTACGCAGTATTTT
TRBD2	TRBV19	-	TRBJ2-1	CASSIISGISYNEQFF	TGTGCCAGTAGTATCATTAGCGGGATTTCCTACAATGAGCAGTTCTTC
TRBD2	TRBV6-5	many	TRBJ2-5	CASSYSPAGVRETQYF	TGTGCCAGCAGTTACTCCCCAGCGGGAGTGAGGGAGACCCAGTACTTC
-	TRBV10-3	-	TRBJ2-5	CAIRSEGETQYF	TGTGCCATCAGGTCAGAGGGGGAGACCCAGTACTTC
-	TRBV20-1	many	TRBJ2-7	CSARGPSFLYEQYF	TGCAGTGCCAGGGGACCGTCCTTTCTCTACGAGCAGTACTTC
TRBD2	TRBV5-6	many	TRBJ2-7	CASSPSAGGYEQYF	TGTGCCAGCAGCCCCTCAGCGGGAGGTTACGAGCAGTACTTC
-	TRBV7-9	-	TRBJ2-5	CASSLEARETQYF	TGTGCCAGCAGCTTAGAGGCCAGGGAGACCCAGTACTTC
-	TRBV5-6	many	TRBJ2-7	CASSSLDSSYEQYF	TGTGCCAGCAGCAGCCTGGACAGTTCCTACGAGCAGTACTTC
-	TRBV3-1	many	TRBJ1-5	CASSLGSREPQHF	TGTGCCAGCAGCCTGGGATCTCGGGAGCCCCAGCATTTT
-	TRBV30	few	TRBJ2-7	CAWSIQVQEQYF	TGTGCCTGGAGTATTCAAGTCCAAGAGCAGTACTTC
-	TRBV7-8	-	TRBJ1-3	CASNGRRGNTIYF	TGTGCCAGCAATGGCAGGCGTGGGAACACCATATATTTT
-	TRBV19	-	TRBJ1-1	CASTTGGRGTEAFF	TGTGCCAGTACTACGGGGGGGAGAGGCACTGAAGCTTTCTTT
TRBD2	TRBV7-2	-	TRBJ2-7	CASSPGLAVGSTYEQYF	TGTGCCAGCAGCCCGGGACTAGCGGTGGGCTCCACCTACGAGCAGTACTTC
TRBD1	TRBV7-2	-	TRBJ1-4	CASSLDRGLSEKLFF	TGTGCCAGCAGCTTAGACAGGGGGCTTTCTGAAAAACTGTTTTTT
TRBD2	TRBV7-3	many	TRBJ2-5	CASSLSPAGGQETQYF	TGTGCCAGCAGCTTAAGTCCAGCGGGAGGGCAAGAGACCCAGTACTTC
-	TRBV11-2	many	TRBJ1-1	CASSLVSGMNTEAFF	TGTGCCAGCAGCTTAGTTTCAGGTATGAACACTGAAGCTTTCTTT
-	TRBV5-1	-	TRBJ2-3	CASSRLDSTDTQYF	TGCGCCAGCAGCCGTCTCGATAGCACAGATACGCAGTATTTT
TRBD1	TRBV12-3/TRBV12-4	-	TRBJ1-1	CASSLLLGQGAYVAFF	TGTGCCAGCAGTTTATTATTGGGACAGGGGGCATATGTAGCTTTCTTT
TRBD1	TRBV7-9	few	TRBJ2-7	CASSPTGGFGEQYF	TGTGCCAGCAGCCCCACAGGGGGCTTTGGCGAGCAGTACTTC
-	TRBV6-5	many	TRBJ2-2	CASSLTLISGELFF	TGTGCCAGCAGCTTAACCCTCATCTCAGGGGAGCTGTTTTTT
-	TRBV13	-	TRBJ2-5	CASSRKQRQRGEETQYF	TGTGCCAGCAGTAGAAAGCAGCGGCAACGGGGTGAAGAGACCCAGTACTTC
TRBD2	TRBV20-1	many	TRBJ2-7	CSARTLAGSHEQYF	TGCAGTGCTAGAACACTAGCGGGTAGTCACGAGCAGTACTTC
-	TRBV20-1	-	TRBJ2-5	CSALRDLETQYF	TGCAGTGCCTTGAGGGACCTCGAGACCCAGTACTTC
TRBD1	TRBV20-1	many	TRBJ1-4	CSARPQGQNEKLFF	TGCAGTGCCCGCCCCCAGGGACAGAATGAAAAACTGTTTTTT